Included here is one TCR beta chain sequence, with context. Its antigen is unidentified. This entry comes from a study of shared clonotypes between healthy human individuals. Study context: The study enrolled two women and a few men aged 18 to 49. Each donor had three CD4 naive, three CD4 memory, two CD8 naive and one CD8 memory plate.

The study's findings and limits: Rarefaction exposed incomplete sorted-subset sequencing despite large depth.

Only in-frame clones appear in the TCRdb table, and some are missing; sequencing was by immunoSEQ multiplex PCR. The sample yields hundreds of thousands of clones, 96% seen once. This clonotype was obtained from a woman in her twenties or thirties in good health. The sequenced sample consisted of naive CD4+ T cells sorted from blood. The subset: CD45RA+ positively selected.

The CDR3 reads CASSNRGSYEQYF. As DNA, the CDR3 is TGTGCCAGCAGTAACAGGGGGTCCTACGAGCAGTACTTC. This sequence joins TRBV28 and TRBJ2-7, with 8 bases fitting TRBD1. The germline gives CDR1 MDHEN, CDR2 SYDVKM. The CDR3 runs to 13 residues. V was pared by 5 bases and J by 1 base, with 1 base of the junction left unmatched.